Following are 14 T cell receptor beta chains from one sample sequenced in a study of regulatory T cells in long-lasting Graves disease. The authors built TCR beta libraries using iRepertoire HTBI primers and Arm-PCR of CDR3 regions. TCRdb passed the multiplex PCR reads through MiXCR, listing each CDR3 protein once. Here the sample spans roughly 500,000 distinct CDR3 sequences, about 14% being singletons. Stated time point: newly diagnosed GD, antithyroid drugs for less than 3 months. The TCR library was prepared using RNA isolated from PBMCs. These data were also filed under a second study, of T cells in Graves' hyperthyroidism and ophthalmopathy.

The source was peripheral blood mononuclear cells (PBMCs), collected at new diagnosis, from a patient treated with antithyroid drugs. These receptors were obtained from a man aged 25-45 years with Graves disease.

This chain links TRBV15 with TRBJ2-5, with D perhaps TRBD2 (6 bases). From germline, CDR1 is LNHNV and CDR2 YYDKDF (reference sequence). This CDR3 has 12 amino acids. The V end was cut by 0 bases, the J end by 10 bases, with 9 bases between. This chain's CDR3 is CATSRDEEGQYF. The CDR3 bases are TGTGCCACCAGCAGAGATGAGGAGGGCCAGTACTTC.

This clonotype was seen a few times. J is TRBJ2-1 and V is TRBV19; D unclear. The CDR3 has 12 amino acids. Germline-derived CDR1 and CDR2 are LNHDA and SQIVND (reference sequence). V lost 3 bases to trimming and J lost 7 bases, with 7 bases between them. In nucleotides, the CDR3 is TGTGCCAGTAGTATTCCGACGAATGAGCAGTTCTTC. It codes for CASSIPTNEQFF.

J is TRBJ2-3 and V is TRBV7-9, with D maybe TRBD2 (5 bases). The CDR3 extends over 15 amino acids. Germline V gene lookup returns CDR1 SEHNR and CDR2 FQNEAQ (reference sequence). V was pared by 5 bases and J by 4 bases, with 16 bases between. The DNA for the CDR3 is TGTGCCAGCAGCCAGGTGGGAGACCCTTCAGATACGCAGTATTTT. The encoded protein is CASSQVGDPSDTQYF.

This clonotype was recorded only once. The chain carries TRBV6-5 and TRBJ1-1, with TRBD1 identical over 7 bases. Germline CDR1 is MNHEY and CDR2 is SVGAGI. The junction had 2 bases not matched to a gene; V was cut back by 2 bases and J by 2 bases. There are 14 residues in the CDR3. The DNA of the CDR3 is TGTGCCAGCAGTTACGGACAGGACAACACTGAAGCTTTCTTT. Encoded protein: CASSYGQDNTEAFF.

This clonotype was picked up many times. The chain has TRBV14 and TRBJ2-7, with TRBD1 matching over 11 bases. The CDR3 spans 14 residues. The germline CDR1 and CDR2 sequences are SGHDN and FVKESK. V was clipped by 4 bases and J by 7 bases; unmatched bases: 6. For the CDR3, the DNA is TGTGCCAGCAGCCCGGACAGGGGGCGTCGGGAGCAGTACTTC. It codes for CASSPDRGRREQYF.

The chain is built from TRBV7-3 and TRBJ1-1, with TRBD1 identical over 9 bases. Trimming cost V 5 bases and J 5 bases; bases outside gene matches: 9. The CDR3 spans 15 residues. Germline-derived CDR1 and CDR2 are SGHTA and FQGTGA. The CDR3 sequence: CASSATGGEGTEAFF. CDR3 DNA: TGTGCCAGCAGCGCCACAGGGGGCGAAGGGACTGAAGCTTTCTTT.

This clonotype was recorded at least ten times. CDR3 DNA sequence: TGTGCCAGCAGTTCCAGTAGATACAATGAGCAGTTCTTC. Amino acid sequence: CASSSSRYNEQFF. The chain employs TRBV27 and TRBJ2-1; no firm D call. Trimming took off 4 bases at V and 4 bases at J, with 8 bases between the two ends. Germline V gives CDR1 MNHEY, CDR2 SMNVEV (reference sequence). The CDR3 is 13 residues long.

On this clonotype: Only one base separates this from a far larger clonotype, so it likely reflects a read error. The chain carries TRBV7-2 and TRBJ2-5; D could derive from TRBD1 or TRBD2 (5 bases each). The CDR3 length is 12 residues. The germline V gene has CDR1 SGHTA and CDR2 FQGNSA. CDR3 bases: TGTGCCACCAGTGATTCTATTGGGACCCGGTACTTC. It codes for CATSDSIGTRYF.

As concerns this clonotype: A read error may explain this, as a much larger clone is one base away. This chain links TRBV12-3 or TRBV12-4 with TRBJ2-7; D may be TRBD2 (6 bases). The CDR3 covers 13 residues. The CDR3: CASSLEDYDEQCF. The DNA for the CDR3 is TGTGCCAGCAGTTTAGAGGACTACGACGAGCAGTGCTTC.

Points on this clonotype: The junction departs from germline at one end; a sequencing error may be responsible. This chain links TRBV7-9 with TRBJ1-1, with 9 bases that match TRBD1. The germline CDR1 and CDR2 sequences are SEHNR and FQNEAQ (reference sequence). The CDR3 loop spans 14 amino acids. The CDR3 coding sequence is TGTGCCGGCAGCCTCGGGACAGGGCGCACTGAAGCTTTCTTT. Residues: CAGSLGTGRTEAFF.

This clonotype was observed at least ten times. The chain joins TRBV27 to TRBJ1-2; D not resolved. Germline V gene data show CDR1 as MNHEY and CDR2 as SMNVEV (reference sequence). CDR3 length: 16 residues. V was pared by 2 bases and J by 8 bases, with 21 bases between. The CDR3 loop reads CASSLTLTTPVGGYTF. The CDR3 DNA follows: TGTGCCAGCAGTTTAACACTTACCACCCCGGTTGGCGGCTACACCTTC.

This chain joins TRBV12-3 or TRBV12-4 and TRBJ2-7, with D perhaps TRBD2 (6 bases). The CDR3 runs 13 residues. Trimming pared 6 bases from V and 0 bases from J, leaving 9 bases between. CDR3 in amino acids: CASRASDSYEQYF. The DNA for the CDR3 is TGTGCCAGCAGGGCTAGCGACTCCTACGAGCAGTACTTC.

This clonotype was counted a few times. The CDR3, as DNA: TGCGCCAGCAGCTTGACAGGACACGAGCAGTACTTC. Protein: CASSLTGHEQYF. The chain carries TRBV5-1 and TRBJ2-7; a weak D match, TRBD1 (5 bases). The CDR3 runs 12 residues. Germline-derived CDR1 and CDR2 are SGHRS and YFSETQ. V dropped 1 base and J dropped 5 bases, with 7 bases sitting between them.

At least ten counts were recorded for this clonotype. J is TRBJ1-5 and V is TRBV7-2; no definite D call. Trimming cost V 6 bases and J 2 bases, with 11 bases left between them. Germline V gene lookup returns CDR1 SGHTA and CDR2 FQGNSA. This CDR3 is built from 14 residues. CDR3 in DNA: TGTGCCAGCAGAACGCCAGTGGGCAATCAGCCCCAGCATTTT. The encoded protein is CASRTPVGNQPQHF.